The T cell receptor beta chain described here comes from a study of neurological immune-mediated disorders (dated by TCRdb to the late 2010s). Study-level background: Among the approximately 35 multiple sclerosis patients, relapsing-remitting MS was present in approximately 31 and secondary progressive MS was present in 3. Using UMI-based sequencing, the study compared peripheral blood TCR-beta repertoires from patients with HTLV-I-associated myelopathy (HAM/TSP), patients with multiple sclerosis, and healthy controls. The 90 to 120 TCR-beta libraries covered PBMC samples along with longitudinal samples, technical triplicates, and paired sorted CD4+ and CD8+ T-cell subsets. The cohort was made up of 60 to 75 subjects, consisting of 15 or so HAM/TSP patients, around 35 multiple sclerosis patients and around 20 healthy controls.

Broader findings and caveats from the paper: The highest TCR clonal expansion was observed in HAM/TSP patients, whereas the lowest was observed in MS patients, even when compared with healthy controls. Phylogenetic analysis grouped repertoires from 18 of 34 MS patients into a cluster of related CDR3 sequences, suggesting a possible repertoire-level signature. No identical CDR3 amino acid sequences were found to be shared among expanded clones across subjects, suggesting that TCR-beta repertoires were private in all groups. The MS cluster showed no association with clinical or MRI features, and the authors stated that larger cohorts are needed.

To synthesize cDNA, template-switch 5'RACE was performed with a primer carrying a 10-nucleotide random unique molecular identifier so that each TCR transcript was tagged. Every sequencing run yielded over 190 million TCR-beta sequences covering 15-18 subjects. Total RNA was extracted with the RNeasy kit. TCR-beta VDJ regions were amplified with primers for the TCR constant region and the 5'RACE anchor, using the KAPA Real-time Library Amplification kit. A first PCR added sample indexes and Illumina adaptors, after which a second PCR increased the library yield. After Ampure bead purification, the roughly 650 bp TCR product was size-selected on a 2% E-gel SizeSelection system. Before pooling, library quality was assessed on a Bioanalyzer, concentration was determined with Qubit, and library quantification was performed with the Kapa Library Quantification kit. An Illumina HiSeq 2500 sequenced the libraries paired-end 2 x 150 bp. To increase sequence diversity, about 25-31% phiX was spiked into each library pool. Turning to the authors' computational methods: Quality-filtered reads were processed with the UMI-based MiGEC pipeline, and over 85% of raw TCR sequences were removed by the MiGEC pipeline during error correction. IMGT germline references were used for alignment of VDJ genes, and clonotypes were defined by a unique CDR3 amino acid sequence together with V-J genes. VDJtools evaluated clonal expansion, Shannon diversity and CDR3 relatedness (CalcPairwiseDistances, ClusterSamples); CLCbio workbench built phylogenetic trees. Expanded clones were defined as having at least 8 unique UMIs, based on coefficient-of-variation modelling across technical triplicates. The raw public data were reprocessed by TCRdb itself: fastp quality trimming at Q25, MiXCR clonotype calling, in-frame beta chains only. Rows are unified per CDR3 protein, each entry keeping the most common DNA and genes. The V and J calls and clone size come from TCRdb's table, not from the authors' own analysis. The sample data list 50,000 or so distinct CDR3 sequences, and over 3% of these were observed just once. 5.5% to 6% of the sample is taken by the ten largest.

Unsorted PBMC libraries were generated from 2 million PBMCs stored in RNAlater at -80 °C until RNA extraction. The multiple sclerosis patients were enrolled in a US clinical protocol that evaluated disease progression with magnetic resonance imaging. Peripheral blood was subjected to Ficoll-Hypaque density gradient centrifugation to isolate PBMCs, which were then cryopreserved in liquid nitrogen. The table lists this clonotype with many counts. Its antigen remains undetermined. There are no base qualities to consult, and no much larger clone falls within one base. This receptor was identified in a man aged 40-50 years with multiple sclerosis. What was sequenced was PBMCs.

CDR3 loop: CSAVLAGESTDTQYF. The nucleotides read TGCAGTGCTGTTCTAGCGGGGGAGTCCACAGATACGCAGTATTTT. The sequence is built from TRBV20-1 and TRBJ2-3; TRBD2 aligns with 10 central bases. The cysteine opens and the phenylalanine closes a CDR3 of 15 amino acids. This entry keeps only the CDR3 DNA: 45 bases, framed from base 1. Based on the germline V gene (reference sequence), the CDR1 and CDR2 sequences are DFQATT and SNEGSKA. Clipping removes 5 bases from V and 2 bases from J, with 7 as the unmatched junction base count.